Described below is a single T cell receptor (beta chain) sequence and its context. J gave up 4 bases and V 1 base, and 13 bases lay outside the gene matches. Germline lookup yields CDR1 SEHNR and CDR2 FQNEAQ (reference sequence). The CDR3 runs to 18 residues. Authors' data handling: Amplification of reference gene primers provided the estimated nucleated cell counts. The data were produced by immunoSEQ multiplex PCR, yet TCRdb's version contains in-frame clones alone and is incomplete. That table gives V, J and clone size, and the DNA gave D and trimming. This table has roughly 52,000 clones, just under 90% appearing once. The record originates from a study of blood T cell repertoires in COVID-19. For the study at large: Acute and convalescent COVID-19 samples came from the United States, Italy and Spain. Nucleic acid was either cDNA or gDNA, and it came from T cells, B-cell-depleted T cells, or PBMCs.

The chain is built from TRBV7-9 and TRBJ2-7; TRBD1 matches at 10 bases. This sequence was found in a man aged 50 or older with acute or convalescent COVID-19. Sequenced sample: peripheral blood. Here the CDR3 DNA reads TGTGCCAGCAGCTTAGGAGTTGGGACAGGGGTTTTCTTTTACGAGCAGTACTTC. Translation: CASSLGVGTGVFFYEQYF.